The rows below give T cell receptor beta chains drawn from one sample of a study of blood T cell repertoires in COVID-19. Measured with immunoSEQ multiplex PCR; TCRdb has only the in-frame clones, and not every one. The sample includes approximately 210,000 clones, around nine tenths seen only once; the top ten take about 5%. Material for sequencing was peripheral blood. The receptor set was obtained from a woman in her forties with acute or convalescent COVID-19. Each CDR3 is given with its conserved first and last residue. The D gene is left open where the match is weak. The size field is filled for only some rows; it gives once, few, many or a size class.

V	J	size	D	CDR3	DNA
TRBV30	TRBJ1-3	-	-	CAWDNSGNTIYF	TGTGCCTGGGACAACTCTGGAAACACCATATATTTT
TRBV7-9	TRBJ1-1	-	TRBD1	CASSLVRGQVDTEAFF	TGTGCCAGCAGCCTCGTAAGGGGACAGGTAGACACTGAAGCTTTCTTT
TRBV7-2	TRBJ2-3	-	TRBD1	CASSPHVRTGGTDTQYF	TGTGCCAGCAGCCCACACGTCCGGACAGGAGGCACAGATACGCAGTATTTT
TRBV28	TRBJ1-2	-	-	CASSLPGRGQRGYTF	TGTGCCAGCAGCCTCCCGGGCAGGGGTCAGAGGGGCTACACCTTC
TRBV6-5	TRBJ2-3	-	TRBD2	CASSPTSGGADTQYF	TGTGCCAGCAGTCCGACTAGCGGGGGGGCAGATACGCAGTATTTT
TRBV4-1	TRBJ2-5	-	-	CASSQGGIETQYF	TGCGCCAGCAGCCAAGGCGGGATAGAGACCCAGTACTTC
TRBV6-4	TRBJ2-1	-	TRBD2	CASRRAGGLGNEQFF	TGTGCCAGCAGGAGAGCGGGGGGGCTAGGCAATGAGCAGTTCTTC
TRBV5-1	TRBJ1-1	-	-	CASSSLGARERTEAFF	TGCGCCAGCAGCTCGCTTGGGGCACGGGAGAGGACTGAAGCTTTCTTT
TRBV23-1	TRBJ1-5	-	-	CASSQERSNQPQHF	TGCGCCAGCAGTCAAGAGCGTAGCAATCAGCCCCAGCATTTT
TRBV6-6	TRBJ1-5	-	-	CASSYSPGQSAQHF	TGTGCCAGCAGTTACTCCCCTGGACAATCCGCCCAGCATTTT
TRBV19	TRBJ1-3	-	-	CASSISGSGLLYGNTIYF	TGTGCCAGTAGTATAAGCGGATCGGGTCTACTCTATGGAAACACCATATATTTT
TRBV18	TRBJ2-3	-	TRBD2	CASSPLTSGTSTDTQYF	TGTGCCAGCTCACCACTGACTAGCGGCACTAGCACAGATACGCAGTATTTT
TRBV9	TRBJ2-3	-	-	CASSSAGTSTDTQYF	TGTGCCAGCAGCTCAGCGGGGACAAGCACAGATACGCAGTATTTT
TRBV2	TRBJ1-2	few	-	CASSDSVALYGYTF	TGTGCCAGCAGTGACTCGGTTGCTTTATATGGCTACACCTTC
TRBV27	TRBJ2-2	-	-	CASSFGGLELFF	TGTGCCAGCAGTTTCGGGGGATTGGAGCTGTTTTTT
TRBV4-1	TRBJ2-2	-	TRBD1	CASSQPTGGYTGELFF	TGCGCCAGCAGCCAACCGACAGGGGGTTACACCGGGGAGCTGTTTTTT